This passage covers 30 T cell receptor beta chains from one sample sequenced in a study of CD8 T cells in cerebrospinal fluid in Alzheimer's disease. One entry per CDR3 protein, without DNA, is what TCRdb gives after re-calling the 10x single-cell sequencing reads. This sample's table has around 730 distinct CDR3 sequences. Sequenced sample: cerebrospinal fluid. The receptors stem from a human donor with Alzheimer's disease.

This clonotype ranks as medium-sized in terms of frequency. The J gene is TRBJ2-2, the V gene TRBV12-3 or TRBV12-4; TCRdb's D call, TRBD1, is unchecked because there is no DNA. The CDR3 covers 17 residues. The CDR3 protein is CASSLVPGTVNPGELFF.

The chain uses TRBV28 and TRBJ1-1. This CDR3 region has 14 residues. Germline values: CDR1 MDHEN, CDR2 SYDVKM. The CDR3 loop reads CASSTSRGRTEAFF. Looking up the rest from reference TRBV28 and TRBJ1-1 gives the full variable domain: DVKVTQSSRYLVKRTGEKVFLECVQDMDHENMFWYRQDPGLGLRLIYFSYDVKMKEKGDIPEGYSVSREKKERFSLILESASTNQTSMYLCASSTSRGRTEAFFGQGTRLTVV.

V usage is TRBV5-6 and J usage is TRBJ1-5; TCRdb names TRBD1, which stays unverified in the absence of DNA. The length of the CDR3 is 16 residues. CDR1 SGHDT and CDR2 YYEEEE come from the germline V gene. CDR3 sequence: CASSLAGTLSNQPQHF. The full variable domain, rest sourced from reference TRBV5-6 and TRBJ1-5, is DAGVTQSPTHLIKTRGQQVTLRCSPKSGHDTVSWYQQALGQGPQFIFQYYEEEERQRGNFPDRFSGHQFPNYSSELNVNALLLGDSALYLCASSLAGTLSNQPQHFGDGTRLSIL.

This clonotype is identified as medium-sized from frequency. V and J are TRBV4-3 and TRBJ1-3. The CDR3 extends over 13 amino acids. Germline-derived CDR1 and CDR2 are LGHNA and YSLEER. The CDR3 sequence: CASSPTYSGTIYF.

This clonotype ranks as hyperexpanded in terms of frequency. CDR3 sequence: CASSLSGGTEAFF. V gene TRBV7-2 combines with J gene TRBJ1-1; TCRdb's D call, TRBD1, is unchecked because there is no DNA. This CDR3 is built from 13 residues. Germline-derived CDR1 and CDR2 are SGHTA and FQGNSA.

CDR3 in amino acids: CASSYPGQGAGQPQHF. This rearrangement joins TRBV6-5 to TRBJ1-5; TCRdb returns TRBD1, unconfirmable since there is no DNA. The CDR3 loop spans 16 amino acids. Germline CDR1 and CDR2: MNHEY and SVGAGI.

The V gene is TRBV11-2, the J gene TRBJ1-1. CDR3 size: 12 residues. Germline CDR1 reads SGHAT; CDR2 reads FQNNGV. CDR3 in amino acids: CASSLQNTEAFF.

This chain links TRBV9 with TRBJ1-4; as DNA is missing, the TRBD1 call by TCRdb cannot be tested. The CDR3 totals 15 residues. The germline V gene encodes CDR1 SGDLS and CDR2 YYNGEE. The CDR3 reads CASSVDGQGYEKLFF.

The genes are TRBV5-1 and TRBJ1-1. The CDR3 has 11 amino acids. Germline-derived CDR1 and CDR2 are SGHRS and YFSETQ. The CDR3 here is CATSGGTEAFF.

Judged by frequency, this clonotype is medium-sized (0.01 to 0.1%). V is TRBV28 and J is TRBJ1-5. The germline gives CDR1 MDHEN, CDR2 SYDVKM. The CDR3 extends over 16 amino acids. This CDR3 reads CASSRGRGGLNQPQHF.

This clonotype is deemed hyperexpanded (1% or more) by its frequency. V usage is TRBV10-2 and J usage is TRBJ1-2; the TCRdb call, TRBD1, lacks DNA for checking. The CDR3 is made up of 12 amino acids. The germline gives CDR1 WSHSY, CDR2 SAAADI. Here the CDR3 reads CASSPGIYGYTF.

This clonotype is deemed large by its frequency. The chain recombines TRBV5-5 with TRBJ2-1; checking the TCRdb D call of TRBD2 is not possible without DNA. CDR1 and CDR2 (germline): SGHKS, YYEKEE (reference sequence). The CDR3 consists of 15 residues. The CDR3 protein is CASSDPGGRNNEQFF.

Frequency places this clonotype as medium-sized. V gene TRBV25-1 combines with J gene TRBJ1-1; lacking DNA, the TRBD1 call made by TCRdb goes unchecked. This CDR3 spans 18 amino acids. Per the germline V gene, CDR1 is MGHDK and CDR2 is SYGVNS. The CDR3: CASSANRGPAGMNTEAFF.

This clonotype is large (0.1 to 1%) by frequency. The rearrangement uses TRBV28 and TRBJ2-3; the D call from TCRdb, TRBD1, cannot be confirmed without DNA. The germline V gene has CDR1 MDHEN and CDR2 SYDVKM. CDR3 size: 14 residues. The CDR3 reads CASRKRGRTDTQYF.

V and J are TRBV11-3 and TRBJ2-3; TCRdb lists TRBD2, though no DNA is available to test this call. CDR3 length: 16 residues. Germline CDR1 is SGHNT and CDR2 is YENEEA. CDR3 protein: CASSSRGSGSSDTQYF.

This clonotype is deemed medium-sized by its frequency. V gene TRBV10-3 combines with J gene TRBJ2-7. CDR1 and CDR2 (germline): ENHRY, SYGVKD. The CDR3 has 15 amino acids. The CDR3 sequence: CAISAAAGSSYEQYF.

Considering frequency, this clonotype is medium-sized (0.01 to 0.1%). V usage is TRBV20-1 and J usage is TRBJ2-5; TCRdb names TRBD1, which stays unverified in the absence of DNA. This CDR3 contains 16 residues. Germline V CDR1 and CDR2: DFQATT, SNEGSKA (reference sequence). The CDR3 reads CSARDNRDRERGTQYF.

The V and J genes are TRBV9 and TRBJ2-1. The CDR3 has 15 residues. The V gene's germline CDR1 is SGDLS and CDR2 YYNGEE. CDR3 in amino acids: CASSVAGDNGNEQFF.

V and J are TRBV30 and TRBJ1-3. The CDR3 is 14 residues long. Germline V gene sequence: CDR1 GTSNPN, CDR2 SVGIG (reference sequence). The CDR3 region is CAWKSEQIGNTIYF.

The V call is TRBV28, the J call TRBJ2-7; absent DNA, TCRdb's TRBD1 call cannot be checked. This CDR3 comprises 15 residues. Germline CDR1 MDHEN, CDR2 SYDVKM. This CDR3 is CASSFQGQLSYEQYF.

The rearrangement joins TRBV30 to TRBJ2-7; the D call from TCRdb, TRBD1, cannot be confirmed without DNA. In germline, CDR1 is GTSNPN, CDR2 SVGIG (reference sequence). The CDR3 covers 13 residues. CDR3: CAWSVARGYEQYF.

This clonotype is classed as medium-sized by frequency. V is TRBV4-2 and J is TRBJ2-2; TCRdb's D call of TRBD1 is untestable without DNA. Germline V gene lookup returns CDR1 LGHNA and CDR2 YNFKEQ. CDR3 length: 16 residues. The CDR3 sequence: CASSQGGTGAAGELFF.

This clonotype is identified as large (0.1 to 1%) from frequency. The V and J genes are TRBV20-1 and TRBJ1-1; TCRdb reports TRBD1, a call that lacks DNA to check it against. Germline CDR1 DFQATT, CDR2 SNEGSKA (reference sequence). This CDR3 contains 14 residues. CDR3 loop: CSAKTGGADTEAFF.

Considering frequency, this clonotype is medium-sized. This chain connects TRBV10-1 to TRBJ1-1; without DNA, the TCRdb call of TRBD1 cannot be checked. The CDR3 is made up of 16 amino acids. Germline V CDR1 and CDR2: WNHNN, SYGVQD (reference sequence). The CDR3 here is CASTSGPGPMNTEAFF.

Its frequency marks this clonotype as hyperexpanded. The CDR3 reads CAIRVGLGTEAFF. The chain is built from TRBV10-3 and TRBJ1-1. There are 13 residues in the CDR3. Germline V gives CDR1 ENHRY, CDR2 SYGVKD.

By frequency, this clonotype registers medium-sized. The chain combines TRBV28 with TRBJ1-5. The CDR3 consists of 19 residues. Germline assignment: CDR1 MDHEN and CDR2 SYDVKM. CDR3 sequence reads: CASSLGGQQRDYSNQPQHF.

This clonotype is identified as large from frequency. The rearrangement links TRBV5-1 to TRBJ2-5; TCRdb's assignment of TRBD2 cannot be checked, as there is no DNA. Germline V gene sequence: CDR1 SGHRS, CDR2 YFSETQ. This CDR3 has 16 residues. The CDR3 sequence is CASSYSSGTLGETQYF. The full variable domain, completed using reference TRBV5-1 and TRBJ2-5, is KAGVTQTPRYLIKTRGQQVTLSCSPISGHRSVSWYQQTPGQGLQFLFEYFSETQRNKGNFPGRFSGRQFSNSRSEMNVSTLELGDSALYLCASSYSSGTLGETQYFGPGTRLLVL.

This clonotype ranks as medium-sized in terms of frequency. The V call is TRBV3-1, the J call TRBJ2-6. Germline V gene sequence: CDR1 LGHDT, CDR2 YNNKEL (reference sequence). The CDR3 is 14 residues long. CDR3 sequence reads: CASSQLSGANVLTF.

This clonotype is called medium-sized (0.01 to 0.1%) based on its frequency. This chain uses TRBV18 with TRBJ2-5. CDR1 KGHSH and CDR2 LQKENI come from the germline V gene. The CDR3 sequence is 16 residues long. The CDR3 reads CASSPPAGLNGETQYF.

This clonotype is medium-sized by frequency. CDR3 amino acids: CASSYTVMQYF. This chain uses TRBV28 with TRBJ2-3. This CDR3 is 11 amino acids long. Germline assignment: CDR1 MDHEN and CDR2 SYDVKM.